This T cell receptor (beta chain) was identified in a study of CD8 T cells in ankylosing spondylitis. General observations from the study: Disease-associated clones were reportedly significantly overrepresented in matched ankylosing spondylitis synovial fluid.

This clonotype appeared many times. What it recognizes is unknown. Per the germline V gene, CDR1 is SGDLS and CDR2 is YYNGEE. The CDR3 consists of 14 residues. V shed 4 bases and J 2 bases; nucleotides not matched to a gene: 6. TCRdb redid the calling of the 5' RACE reads with MiXCR, one entry per CDR3 protein. The sample has fewer than 250,000 distinct CDR3 sequences, roughly a tenth seen once. The chain couples TRBV9 to TRBJ2-7; TRBD1 aligns across 7 bases. The clonotype was recovered from a male donor with ankylosing spondylitis or in good health (not recorded which). Sequencing input: blood, either unsorted or a sorted T cell fraction (not recorded which). This CDR3 reads CASSSPGQTYEQYF. The CDR3 nucleotides read TGTGCCAGCAGCTCCCCGGGACAGACCTACGAGCAGTACTTC.